Included here is one T cell receptor (beta chain) sequence, with context. This receptor's antigen is unknown. The sample holds no much larger clone one base away, and base qualities are not on file. The CDR3 contains 15 residues, cysteine and phenylalanine counted. The sequence is cut down to CDR3 DNA, 45 bases in frame from base 1. The germline V gene (reference sequence) supplies CDR1 LNHDA and CDR2 SQIVND. The junction shows trimming of 6 bases on V and 3 bases on J, plus 12 bases between the germline ends. The sample is drawn from a study of cytomegalovirus exposure and HLA in healthy donors (dated by TCRdb to about 2017). Study-level background: According to an earlier analysis of 587 of the donors, 150 million to 200 million T cells yielded roughly 110 million unique TCR beta sequences and approximately 300 Gb of sequence data. Alongside the repertoire data, information on donor age, sex, ethnicity and CMV serostatus was compiled. An earlier analysis of around 580 of the donors used high-throughput TCR beta sequencing to judge whether each TCR beta V gene segment behaved as functional or pseudogenic. A later genetic analysis took genome-wide SNP genotypes for about 55% of the roughly 670 donors and used that subset as a discovery cohort. Among the roughly 380 genotyped donors, around 81% belonged to the genetic ancestry cluster associated with self-reported Caucasian donors. The T cell repertoires of 700 or so subjects were profiled by immunosequencing and related to cytomegalovirus serostatus. Besides the first cohort of approximately 710 subjects, a separate validation cohort made up of over a hundred different subjects was used. Because of strong linkage in the cohort, 5 or 6 DR-DQ haplotypes were treated as single units for association and clustering. Every repertoire in the discovery cohort had been generated on one and the same sequencing platform. HLA typing included class I and class II loci at four-digit resolution. An early release covering around 630 HLA-typed donors comprised about 310 gigabases of sequencing data and 65 million to 100 million unique TCR sequences. To predict cytomegalovirus infection status, the study brought together high-throughput TCR immunosequencing, statistical association of individual TCRs with disease status, and machine learning. The number of typed donors differed by locus: about 620-640 for A, B, C, DRB1 and DQB1; approximately 540 for DQA1; about 600 for DPA1; and around 470 for DPB1. The study aimed to test whether cataloging public T cell receptors could reveal signatures of past pathogen exposure. To study patterns of TCR occurrence, a later analysis re-analyzed previously published TCR beta repertoires from around 660 donors and added high-resolution HLA genotyping. Rather than drawing on any new phenotypic data, the later analysis identified candidate immune exposures from TCR beta sequences and the way those sequences occurred across donors. On average, 235,054 unique TCR beta nucleotide sequences were sequenced per donor among 398 genotyped donors of the cohort, with roughly 18% of those sequences being non-productive. Overall results and qualifications from the work: Some IMGT-functional V segments, including TRBV6-2 and TRBV6-3, could not be told apart with the 87-base-pair reads, so those segments were excluded. A later genetic analysis associated a missense DCLRE1C variant with V-gene and J-gene trimming of TCR beta chains, and an independent cohort replicated the association. Linkage disequilibrium might explain the correlated functional status among segregating V segments, but an unknown experimental factor could not be ruled out. A later genetic analysis reported fewer N-insertions in productive TCRs among donors in an Asian-associated ancestry cluster than the roughly 640-donor mean. Because HLA typing was unavailable for some donors at each locus, only the typed subset was used in association tests. Presence/absence analyses assumed roughly uniform sequencing depth across donors, an assumption that may not hold. In vitro tests confirmed that a few of the cytomegalovirus-associated TCR beta chains recognize cytomegalovirus antigens. This cohort had only TCR beta chains sequenced, and the lack of alpha or paired-chain data limited which features could be detected. Immune exposure information for the cohort was limited to CMV serostatus. According to a later analysis, TCR association rates differed among HLA loci, with DRB1 alleles showing the most associated TCRs and HLA-C alleles showing the fewest. A further reported finding was that TCR beta sequences accurately predicted the HLA-A and HLA-B alleles for most subjects in the first cohort. In a later analysis, most CMV-associated TCR beta chains were found to appear HLA-restricted, with HLA associations seemingly driven largely by CMV exposure. Cytomegalovirus status was reported to be diagnosed by the classifier with high specificity and sensitivity in both the original and validation cohorts. The earlier analysis of about 600 of the donors excluded roughly 17 rarely observed V segments, including chromosome 9 orphons, because counts were too low. It was suggested by the authors that the approach could potentially be generalized to other disease states and immunological phenotypes. In a later analysis, several top co-occurrence clusters were reported to appear linked to parvovirus B19, influenza, CMV and Epstein-Barr virus. Most TCR sequences were observed very rarely across donors, whereas some public TCRs were present in many individuals. A group of highly shared sequence variants was considered likely to be a technical artifact of the sequencing pipeline. Assigning TCR associations to individual alleles was difficult when HLA alleles, especially DR and DQ, strongly co-occurred. A total of about 150 TCR beta chains were listed by the study as associated with cytomegalovirus. Broadly in line with IMGT annotations, most TCR beta V segments showed up in productive rearrangements about 87% or about 30% of the time in an earlier analysis of approximately 640 of the donors. A later analysis found that HLA-associated TCR beta chains were more clonally expanded and had lower generation probabilities than equally common non-associated chains. In a later analysis, 16,951 TCR beta sequences were associated with specific HLA alleles at a false discovery rate of 0.05.

Library preparation employed the immunoSEQ multiplex PCR assay. For the multiplex PCR, a mixture combining 60 forward primers for TCR Vbeta segments and 13 reverse primers for TCR Jbeta segments was used. The CDR3 region of rearranged TCR beta genes was amplified from genomic DNA by a multiplex PCR assay. Amplified TCR beta libraries were sequenced as 87-base-pair reads on the Illumina HiSeq System. The original methods were these. A later analysis counted about 82 million unique TCR beta chains across the 700 or so repertoires, and around 12 million of these chains were shared by at least two donors. To remove PCR and sequencing errors, raw reads were error-corrected and collapsed into unique sequences using a nearest-neighbor algorithm that merged closely related sequences. Alignment of CDR3 sequences to IMGT reference sequences was used to assign V, D and J gene segments. For a sequence to be retained, at least a six-nucleotide match to both a V gene segment and a J gene segment was required. A rearrangement counted as productive if the CDR3 had no stop codons and remained in frame with V and J, and every other rearrangement counted as non-productive. Following IMGT convention, CDR3 was defined as the stretch from the second conserved V-encoded cysteine up to the conserved J-encoded phenylalanine. The earlier analysis of 500 to 600 of the donors excluded sequences that lacked an unambiguous match to a single V gene segment. An earlier analysis of several hundred of the donors called V segments functional above 56.7% productive rearrangements and segregating when the between-donor standard deviation exceeded 5%. A statistical classification framework was built to diagnose cytomegalovirus status from the catalog of TCR beta chain sequences. In a later analysis, V and J genes were assigned by comparing TCR nucleotide sequences against IMGT/GENE-DB human TR gene sequences. In a later analysis, CDR3 sequences and most-parsimonious VDJ recombination scenarios were assigned using the TCRdist pipeline. In a later analysis, each TCR beta chain was defined by its CDR3 amino acid sequence together with its V-gene family, and reads without a unique V-gene family were excluded. A later analysis removed several hundred highly shared, low-generation-probability nucleotide sequences to deal with suspected cross-contamination and a sequencing artifact. In a later analysis, a clonal expansion index was calculated for each public chain from normalized within-repertoire ranks of inferred template counts. Generation probabilities in a later analysis came from a VDJ recombination model fitted to out-of-frame rearrangements, and those results were checked against IGoR. A later analysis scored TCR-TCR, TCR-HLA and TCR-CMV co-occurrence with hypergeometric tests, applying a repertoire-size bias correction to TCR pairs. A later analysis estimated false discovery rates by permuting HLA or CMV assignments 20 times. In a later analysis, co-occurring TCRs were grouped with DBSCAN, and TCRdist sequence similarity was added when clustering was performed within HLA-allele-positive subsets. Repertoires with fewer than 30,000 or more than 120,000 public chains were left out of co-occurrence clustering, as were a handful of repertoires with anomalous nucleotide sharing. What TCRdb holds here is the immuneACCESS table cut down to in-frame rearrangements. Part of the clones is not present; checked against another copy, under half of the missing clones reflect an unresolved V gene, and the others are unexplained. V and J calls and clone size come straight from that table; D and trimming were deduced from the DNA. Within this sample are around 130,000 clones, with 75% to 85% of them counted one time only. The leading ten clones occupy 2% to 3% of the sample.

The cohort was made up of under 800 healthy bone marrow donors. At the time of sampling, every cohort member was nominally healthy, though immune exposures that went unrecorded were likely present. The donor tested CMV seronegative, placing the donor among the roughly 340 seronegative members of the cohort. A peripheral blood sample was provided by each donor, and peripheral blood mononuclear cells were used for TCR beta sequencing. Genomic DNA extraction from the blood cell samples was performed with the Qiagen DNeasy Blood Extraction Kit. The specimen sequenced was PBMCs. The origin of this receptor is a man aged 25-40 years in good health and CMV-seronegative. The chain couples TRBV19 to TRBJ2-6; TRBD1 could be the D gene, as 6 bases match. CDR3 protein: CASRSQGLGANVLTF. In nucleotides, the sequence is TGTGCCAGTAGATCCCAGGGGCTTGGGGCCAACGTCCTGACTTTC.